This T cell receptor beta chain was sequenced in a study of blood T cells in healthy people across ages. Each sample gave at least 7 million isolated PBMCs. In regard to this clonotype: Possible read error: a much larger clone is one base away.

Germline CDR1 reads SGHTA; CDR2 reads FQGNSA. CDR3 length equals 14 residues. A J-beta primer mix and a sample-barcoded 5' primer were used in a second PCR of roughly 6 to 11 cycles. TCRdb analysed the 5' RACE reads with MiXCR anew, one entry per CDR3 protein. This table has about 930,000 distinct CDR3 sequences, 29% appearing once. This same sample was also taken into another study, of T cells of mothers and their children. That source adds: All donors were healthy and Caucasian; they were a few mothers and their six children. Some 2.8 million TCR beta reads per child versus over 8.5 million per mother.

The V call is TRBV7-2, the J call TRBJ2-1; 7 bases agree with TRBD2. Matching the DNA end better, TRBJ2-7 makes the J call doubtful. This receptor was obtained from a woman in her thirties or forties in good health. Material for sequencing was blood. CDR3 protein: CASSPLAAYNEQYF. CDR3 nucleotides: TGTGCCAGCAGCCCTCTAGCGGCCTACAATGAGCAGTACTTC.